The following is a TCR beta chain sequence with its context. What it binds is unknown. The sample belongs to a study of chemoradiotherapy in HPV16-positive cancers. Study-level background: A couple of HPV16-positive patients' cells yielded candidate HPV-specific clones and common motifs.

V was clipped by 5 bases and J by 3 bases, with 19 bases between them. The CDR3 runs 16 residues. CDR1 and CDR2 from the germline V gene are SGHVS and FQNEAQ. Study results and caveats: During treatment, candidate HPV-specific clones and E7-related motifs expanded in tumor.

The method was immunoSEQ multiplex PCR; TCRdb's version includes in-frame clones alone and lacks a portion of them. The sample has more than 3,000 clones, approximately 94% seen once. Samples were taken several times over chemoradiotherapy. The rearrangement joins TRBV7-8 to TRBJ1-1; TRBD1 is a possible D gene (5 bases). The sequence was obtained from a human donor with HPV-associated anogenital cancer. The sample was gathered from a patient who underwent chemoradiotherapy. For the CDR3, the DNA is TGTGCCAGCAGCCTGAGCGGCGGGGCTAGGTACACTGAAGCTTTCTTT. Residues: CASSLSGGARYTEAFF.